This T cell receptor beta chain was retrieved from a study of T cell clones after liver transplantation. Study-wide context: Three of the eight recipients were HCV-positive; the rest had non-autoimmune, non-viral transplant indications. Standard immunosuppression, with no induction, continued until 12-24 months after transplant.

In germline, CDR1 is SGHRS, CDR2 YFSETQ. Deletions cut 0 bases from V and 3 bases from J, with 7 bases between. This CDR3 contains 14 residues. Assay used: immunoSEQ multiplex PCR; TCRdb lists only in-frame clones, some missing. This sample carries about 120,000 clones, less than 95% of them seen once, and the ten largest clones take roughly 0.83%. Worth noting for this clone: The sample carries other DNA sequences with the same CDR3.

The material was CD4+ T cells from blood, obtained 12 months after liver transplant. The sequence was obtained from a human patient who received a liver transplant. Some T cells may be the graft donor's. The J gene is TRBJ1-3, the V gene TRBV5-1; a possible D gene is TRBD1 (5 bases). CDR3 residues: CASSLEGLGNTIYF. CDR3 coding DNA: TGCGCCAGCAGCTTGGAGGGGCTTGGAAACACCATATATTTT.